This T cell receptor (beta chain) was captured by sequencing in a study of T cells in women clearing cervical HPV infection. Study overall: HLA type stays a possible confounder, typing being limited.

Remarks on this clone: The read terminates 3 residues before the CDR3 end, so the remaining end is supplied by the germline J gene.

Average input was around 1,200 ng genomic DNA for immunoSEQ TCR beta CDR3 amplification. Produced via immunoSEQ multiplex PCR; TCRdb's table is partial and in-frame only. Its table records 45,000 to 50,000 clones. The ends were cut back, 6 bases at V and 7 bases at J, with 13 bases in the middle. Germline assignment: CDR1 SNHLY and CDR2 FYNNEI. The CDR3 runs to 13 residues. This chain links TRBV2 with TRBJ1-5; D possibly corresponds to TRBD1 (6 bases). Sequencing input: blood buffy coat. The TCR was taken from a woman aged 18-69 years with a cervical HPV16 infection that either progressed to CIN3+ or cleared (not recorded which). The CDR3 bases that were read are TGTGCCAGCAGGCAGGGGTTAGGCCAGCCC. The encoded protein is CASRQGLGQP. The entire CDR3 protein reads CASRQGLGQPQHF.